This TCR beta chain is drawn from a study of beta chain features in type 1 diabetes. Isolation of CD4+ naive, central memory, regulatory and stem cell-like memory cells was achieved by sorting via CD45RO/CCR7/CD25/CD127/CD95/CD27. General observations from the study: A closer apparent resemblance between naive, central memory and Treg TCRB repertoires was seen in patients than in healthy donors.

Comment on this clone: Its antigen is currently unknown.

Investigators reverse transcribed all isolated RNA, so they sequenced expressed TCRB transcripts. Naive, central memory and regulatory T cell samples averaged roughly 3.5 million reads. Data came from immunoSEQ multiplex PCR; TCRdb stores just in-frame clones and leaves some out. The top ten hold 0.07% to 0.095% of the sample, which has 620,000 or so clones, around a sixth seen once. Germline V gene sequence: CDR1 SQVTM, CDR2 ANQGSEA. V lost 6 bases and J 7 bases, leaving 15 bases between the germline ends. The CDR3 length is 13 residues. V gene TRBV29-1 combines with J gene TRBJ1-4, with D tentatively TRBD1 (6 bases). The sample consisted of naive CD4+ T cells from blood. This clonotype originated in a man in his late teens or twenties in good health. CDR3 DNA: TGCAGCGTCGGCCCGGTACAGGGTGAAAAACTGTTTTTT. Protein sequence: CSVGPVQGEKLFF. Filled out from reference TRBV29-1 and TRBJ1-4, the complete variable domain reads SAVISQKPSRDICQRGTSLTIQCQVDSQVTMMFWYRQQPGQSLTLIATANQGSEATYESGFVIDKFPISRPNLTFSTLTVSNMSPEDSSIYLCSVGPVQGEKLFFGSGTQLSVL.